The text below deals with one T cell receptor beta chain. Under the authors' procedure: Estimated nucleated cell counts came from reference gene primer amplification. Some clones are missing from TCRdb's copy, which holds only in-frame ones; the method was immunoSEQ multiplex PCR. V and J calls and clone size are given by that table; D and trimming were obtained from the DNA. The sample records 250,000 to 300,000 clones, 85% to 90% being singletons. The data are from a study of blood T cell repertoires in COVID-19. The junction had 2 bases not matched to a gene; V was cut back by 0 bases and J by 7 bases. Germline-derived CDR1 and CDR2 are GTSNPN and SVGIG (reference sequence). The CDR3 has 12 residues.

The sample consisted of peripheral blood. This clonotype originated in a woman aged 50 to 60 with COVID-19, enrolled during active disease. The chain carries TRBV30 and TRBJ1-2; the match to TRBD1 covers 7 bases. CDR3 loop: CAWSVPGGGYTF. The CDR3 region has the DNA TGTGCCTGGAGTGTCCCAGGGGGTGGCTACACCTTC. The entire variable domain, with the rest obtained from reference TRBV30 and TRBJ1-2, is as follows: SQTIHQWPATLVQPVGSPLSLECTVEGTSNPNLYWYRQAAGRGLQLLFYSVGIGQISSEVPQNLSASRPQDRQFILSSKKLLLSDSGFYLCAWSVPGGGYTFGSGTRLTVV.